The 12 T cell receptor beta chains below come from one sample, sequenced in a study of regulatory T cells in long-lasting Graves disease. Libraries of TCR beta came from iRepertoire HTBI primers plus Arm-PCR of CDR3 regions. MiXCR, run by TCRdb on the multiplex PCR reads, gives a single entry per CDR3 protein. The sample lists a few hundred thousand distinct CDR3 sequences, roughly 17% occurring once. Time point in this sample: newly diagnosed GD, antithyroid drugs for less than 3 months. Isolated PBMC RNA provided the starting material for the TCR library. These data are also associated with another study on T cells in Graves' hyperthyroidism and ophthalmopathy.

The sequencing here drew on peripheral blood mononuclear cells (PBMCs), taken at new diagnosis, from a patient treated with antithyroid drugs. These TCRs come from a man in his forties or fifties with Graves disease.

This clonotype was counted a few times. CDR3 region: CASSTPWASGANVLTF. For the CDR3, the DNA is TGTGCCAGCAGTACCCCGTGGGCATCTGGGGCCAACGTCCTGACTTTC. The chain recombines TRBV6-1 with TRBJ2-6; D is unclear. The CDR3 is 16 residues long. Germline CDR1 MNHNS, CDR2 SASEGT. Trimming pared 5 bases from V and 1 base from J, leaving 12 bases between.

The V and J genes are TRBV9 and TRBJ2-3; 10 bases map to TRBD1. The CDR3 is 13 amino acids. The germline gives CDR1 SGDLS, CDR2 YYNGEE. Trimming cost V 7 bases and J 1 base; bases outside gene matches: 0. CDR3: CASGTGGTDTQYF. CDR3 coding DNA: TGTGCCAGCGGGACAGGGGGCACAGATACGCAGTATTTT. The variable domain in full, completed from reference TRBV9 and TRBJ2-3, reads DSGVTQTPKHLITATGQRVTLRCSPRSGDLSVYWYQQSLDQGLQFLIQYYNGEERAKGNILERFSAQQFPDLHSELNLSSLELGDSALYFCASGTGGTDTQYFGPGTRLTVL.

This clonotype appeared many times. The CDR3 here is CASSLRATYEQYF. The DNA of the CDR3 is TGTGCCAGCAGTTTACGGGCAACCTACGAGCAGTACTTC. J is TRBJ2-7 and V is TRBV27; D ambiguous. This CDR3 comprises 13 residues. CDR1 and CDR2 (germline): MNHEY, SMNVEV (reference sequence). V was clipped by 2 bases and J by 2 bases, with 7 bases between them.

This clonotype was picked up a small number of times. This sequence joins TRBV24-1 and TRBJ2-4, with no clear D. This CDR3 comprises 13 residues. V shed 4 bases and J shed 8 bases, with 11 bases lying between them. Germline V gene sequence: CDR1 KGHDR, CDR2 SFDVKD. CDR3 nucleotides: TGTGCCACCAGTGACACCGGGTCGGACATTCAGTACTTC. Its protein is CATSDTGSDIQYF.

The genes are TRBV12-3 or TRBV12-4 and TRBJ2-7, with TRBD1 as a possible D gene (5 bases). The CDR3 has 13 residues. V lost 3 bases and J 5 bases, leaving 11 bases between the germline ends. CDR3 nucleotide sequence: TGTGCCAGCAGTTTGCAGGGTCCCCACGAGCAGTACTTC. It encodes CASSLQGPHEQYF.

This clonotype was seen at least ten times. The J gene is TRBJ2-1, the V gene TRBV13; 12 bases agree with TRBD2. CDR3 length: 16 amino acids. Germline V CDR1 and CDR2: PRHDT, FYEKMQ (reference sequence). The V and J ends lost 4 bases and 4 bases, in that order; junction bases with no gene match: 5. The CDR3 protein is CASSSRLAGEYNEQFF. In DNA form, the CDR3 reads TGTGCCAGCAGCTCCAGACTAGCGGGGGAGTACAATGAGCAGTTCTTC.

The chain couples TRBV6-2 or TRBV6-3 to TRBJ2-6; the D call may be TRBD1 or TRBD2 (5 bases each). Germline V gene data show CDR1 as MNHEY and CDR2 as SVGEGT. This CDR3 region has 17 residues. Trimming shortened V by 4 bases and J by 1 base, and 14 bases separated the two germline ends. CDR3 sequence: CASSSTDGASGANVLTF. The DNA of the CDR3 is TGTGCCAGCAGTTCGACTGACGGGGCATCTGGGGCCAACGTCCTGACTTTC.

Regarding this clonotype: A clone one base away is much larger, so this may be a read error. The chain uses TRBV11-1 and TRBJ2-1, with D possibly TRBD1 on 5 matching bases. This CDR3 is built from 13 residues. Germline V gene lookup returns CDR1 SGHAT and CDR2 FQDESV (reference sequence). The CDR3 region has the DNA TGTGCCAACAGCTTAGGGGAATACAATGAGCAGTTCTTC. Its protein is CANSLGEYNEQFF.

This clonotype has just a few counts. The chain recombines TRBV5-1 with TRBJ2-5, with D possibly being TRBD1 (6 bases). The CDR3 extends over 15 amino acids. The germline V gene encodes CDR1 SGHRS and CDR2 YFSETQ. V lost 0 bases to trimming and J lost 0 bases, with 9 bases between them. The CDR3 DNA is TGCGCCAGCAGCTTGGTGGACAGACACCAAGAGACCCAGTACTTC. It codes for CASSLVDRHQETQYF.

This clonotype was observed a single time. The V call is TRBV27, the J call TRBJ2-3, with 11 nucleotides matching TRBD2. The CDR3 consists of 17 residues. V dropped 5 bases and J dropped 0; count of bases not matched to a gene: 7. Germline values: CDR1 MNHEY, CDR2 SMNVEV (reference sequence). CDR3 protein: CASSTRLAGYSTDTQYF. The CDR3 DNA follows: TGTGCCAGCAGTACTAGACTAGCGGGGTATAGCACAGATACGCAGTATTTT.

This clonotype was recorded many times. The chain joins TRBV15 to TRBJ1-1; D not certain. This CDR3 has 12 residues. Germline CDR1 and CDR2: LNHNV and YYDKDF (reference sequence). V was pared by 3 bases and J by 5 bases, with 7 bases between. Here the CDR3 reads CATSRGNTEAFF. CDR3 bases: TGTGCCACCAGCAGGGGTAATACTGAAGCTTTCTTT.

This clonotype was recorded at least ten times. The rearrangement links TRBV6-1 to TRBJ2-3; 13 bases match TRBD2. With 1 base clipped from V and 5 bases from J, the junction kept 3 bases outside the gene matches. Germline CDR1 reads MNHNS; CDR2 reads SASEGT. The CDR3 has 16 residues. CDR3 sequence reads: CASSEGLAGGLDTQYF. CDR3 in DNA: TGTGCCAGCAGTGAAGGACTAGCGGGGGGATTAGATACGCAGTATTTT.